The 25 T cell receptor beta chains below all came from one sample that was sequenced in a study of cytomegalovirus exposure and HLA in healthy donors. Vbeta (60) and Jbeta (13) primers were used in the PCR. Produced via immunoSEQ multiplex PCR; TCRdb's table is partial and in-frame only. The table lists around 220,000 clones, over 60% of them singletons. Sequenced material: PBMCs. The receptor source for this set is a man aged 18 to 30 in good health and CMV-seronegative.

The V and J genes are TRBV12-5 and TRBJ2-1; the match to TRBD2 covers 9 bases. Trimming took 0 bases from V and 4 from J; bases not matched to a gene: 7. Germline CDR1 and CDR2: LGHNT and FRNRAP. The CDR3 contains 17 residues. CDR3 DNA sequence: TGTGCTAGTGGTTTGGTAAACCTAGCGGGACAATACAATGAGCAGTTCTTC. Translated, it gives CASGLVNLAGQYNEQFF.

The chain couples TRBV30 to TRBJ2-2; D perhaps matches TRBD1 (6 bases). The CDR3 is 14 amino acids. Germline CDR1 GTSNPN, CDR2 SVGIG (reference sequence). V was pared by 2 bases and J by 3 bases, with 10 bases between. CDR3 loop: CAWSSQGYTGELFF. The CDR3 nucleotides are TGTGCCTGGAGTTCCCAGGGGTACACCGGGGAGCTGTTTTTT.

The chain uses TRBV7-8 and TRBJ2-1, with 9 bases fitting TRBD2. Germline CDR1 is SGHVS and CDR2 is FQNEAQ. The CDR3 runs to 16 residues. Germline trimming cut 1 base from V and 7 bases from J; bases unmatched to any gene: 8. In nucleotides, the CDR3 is TGTGCCAGCAGCTTAGGGGTAGCGGGAGTGGGAAATGAGCAGTTCTTC. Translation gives CASSLGVAGVGNEQFF. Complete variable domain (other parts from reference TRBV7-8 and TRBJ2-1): GAGVSQSPRYKVAKRGQDVALRCDPISGHVSLFWYQQALGQGPEFLTYFQNEAQLDKSGLPSDRFFAERPEGSVSTLKIQRTQQEDSAVYLCASSLGVAGVGNEQFFGPGTRLTVL.

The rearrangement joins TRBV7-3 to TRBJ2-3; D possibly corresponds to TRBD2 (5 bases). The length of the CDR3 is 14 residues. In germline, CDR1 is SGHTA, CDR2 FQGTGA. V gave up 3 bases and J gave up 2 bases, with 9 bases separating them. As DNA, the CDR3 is TGTGCCAGCAGCTTTGAGGGAAACACAGATACGCAGTATTTT. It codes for CASSFEGNTDTQYF.

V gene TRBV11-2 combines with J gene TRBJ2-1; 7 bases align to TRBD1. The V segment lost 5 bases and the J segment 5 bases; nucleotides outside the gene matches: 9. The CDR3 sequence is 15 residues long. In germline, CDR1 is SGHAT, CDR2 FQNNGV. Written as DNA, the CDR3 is TGTGCCAGCAGCATGCAGGGGGAGAATCACAATGAGCAGTTCTTC. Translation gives CASSMQGENHNEQFF.

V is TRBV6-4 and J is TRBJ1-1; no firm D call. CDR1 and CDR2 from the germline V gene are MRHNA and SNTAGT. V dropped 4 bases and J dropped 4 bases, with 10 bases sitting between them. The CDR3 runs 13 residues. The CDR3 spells CASSVEEGTEAFF. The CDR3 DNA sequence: TGTGCCAGCAGTGTCGAGGAGGGCACTGAAGCTTTCTTT.

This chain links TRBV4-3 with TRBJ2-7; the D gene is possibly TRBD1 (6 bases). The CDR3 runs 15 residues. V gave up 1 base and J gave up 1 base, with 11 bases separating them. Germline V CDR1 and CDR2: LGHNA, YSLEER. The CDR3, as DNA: TGCGCCAGCAGCCAAGCGGCAGGGGTGTCCTACGAGCAGTACTTC. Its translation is CASSQAAGVSYEQYF.

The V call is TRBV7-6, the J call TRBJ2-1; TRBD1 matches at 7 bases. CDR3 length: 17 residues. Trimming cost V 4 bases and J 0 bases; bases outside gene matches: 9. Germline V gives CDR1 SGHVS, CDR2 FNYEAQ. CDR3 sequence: CASSSDLTGSSYNEQFF. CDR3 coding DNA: TGTGCCAGCAGCTCCGACCTGACAGGGAGCTCCTACAATGAGCAGTTCTTC.

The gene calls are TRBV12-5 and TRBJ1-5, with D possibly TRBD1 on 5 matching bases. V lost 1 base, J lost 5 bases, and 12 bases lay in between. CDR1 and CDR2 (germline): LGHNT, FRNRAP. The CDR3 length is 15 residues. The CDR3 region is CASGLEAGGHQPQHF. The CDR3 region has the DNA TGTGCTAGTGGTTTGGAGGCCGGGGGTCATCAGCCCCAGCATTTT.

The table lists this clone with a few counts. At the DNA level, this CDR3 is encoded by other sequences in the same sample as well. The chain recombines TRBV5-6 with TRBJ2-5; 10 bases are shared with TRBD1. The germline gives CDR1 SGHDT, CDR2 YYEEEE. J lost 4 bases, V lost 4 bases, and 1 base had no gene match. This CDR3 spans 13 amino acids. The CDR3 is CASSRDRGETQYF. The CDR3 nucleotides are TGTGCCAGCAGCCGGGACAGGGGAGAGACCCAGTACTTC.

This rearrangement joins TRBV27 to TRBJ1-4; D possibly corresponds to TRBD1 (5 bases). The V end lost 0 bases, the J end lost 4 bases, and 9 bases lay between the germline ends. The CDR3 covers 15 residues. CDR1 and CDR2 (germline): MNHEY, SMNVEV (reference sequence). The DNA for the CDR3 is TGTGCCAGCAGTTTATCAGGAGGGGTTAATGAAAAACTGTTTTTT. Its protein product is CASSLSGGVNEKLFF.

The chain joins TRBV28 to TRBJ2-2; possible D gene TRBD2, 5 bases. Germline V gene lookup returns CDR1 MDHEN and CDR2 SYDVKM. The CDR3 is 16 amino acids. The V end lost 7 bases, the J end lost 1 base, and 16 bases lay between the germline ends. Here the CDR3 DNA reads TGTGCCAGCAACCTCCAGCGGACTCAGAACACCGGGGAGCTGTTTTTT. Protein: CASNLQRTQNTGELFF. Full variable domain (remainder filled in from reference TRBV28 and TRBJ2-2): DVKVTQSSRYLVKRTGEKVFLECVQDMDHENMFWYRQDPGLGLRLIYFSYDVKMKEKGDIPEGYSVSREKKERFSLILESASTNQTSMYLCASNLQRTQNTGELFFGEGSRLTVL.

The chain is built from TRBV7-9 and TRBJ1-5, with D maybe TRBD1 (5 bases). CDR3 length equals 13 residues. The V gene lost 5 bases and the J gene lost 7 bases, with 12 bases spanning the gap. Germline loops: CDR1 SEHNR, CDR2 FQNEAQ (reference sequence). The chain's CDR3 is CASSPTGEQPQHF. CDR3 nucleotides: TGTGCCAGCAGCCCAACAGGCGAACAGCCCCAGCATTTT.

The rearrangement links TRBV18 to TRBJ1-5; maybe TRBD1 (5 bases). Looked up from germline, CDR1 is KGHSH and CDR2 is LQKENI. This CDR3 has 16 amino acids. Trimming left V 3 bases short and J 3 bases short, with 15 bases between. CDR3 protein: CASSPSSAGNNQPQHF. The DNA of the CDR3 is TGTGCCAGCTCACCTTCATCAGCAGGGAACAATCAGCCCCAGCATTTT.

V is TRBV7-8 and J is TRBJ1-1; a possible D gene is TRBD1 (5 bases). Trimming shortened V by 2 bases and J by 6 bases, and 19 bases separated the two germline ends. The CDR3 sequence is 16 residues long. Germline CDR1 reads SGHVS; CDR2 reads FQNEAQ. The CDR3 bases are TGTGCCAGCAGCTTAATATCGGGGGTCACAGGATCTGAAGCTTTCTTT. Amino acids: CASSLISGVTGSEAFF.

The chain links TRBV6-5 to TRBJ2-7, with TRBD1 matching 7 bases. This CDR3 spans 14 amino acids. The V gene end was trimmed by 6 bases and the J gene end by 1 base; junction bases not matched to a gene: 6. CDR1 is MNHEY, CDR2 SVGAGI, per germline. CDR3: CASSYEQGSYEQYF. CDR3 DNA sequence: TGTGCCAGCAGCTATGAACAGGGGTCCTACGAGCAGTACTTC.

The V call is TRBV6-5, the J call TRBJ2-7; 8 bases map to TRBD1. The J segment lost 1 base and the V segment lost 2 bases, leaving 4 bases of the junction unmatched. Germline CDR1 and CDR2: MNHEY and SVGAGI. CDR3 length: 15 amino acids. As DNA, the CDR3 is TGTGCCAGCAGTTACGACGGACAGGGTTCCTACGAGCAGTACTTC. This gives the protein CASSYDGQGSYEQYF.

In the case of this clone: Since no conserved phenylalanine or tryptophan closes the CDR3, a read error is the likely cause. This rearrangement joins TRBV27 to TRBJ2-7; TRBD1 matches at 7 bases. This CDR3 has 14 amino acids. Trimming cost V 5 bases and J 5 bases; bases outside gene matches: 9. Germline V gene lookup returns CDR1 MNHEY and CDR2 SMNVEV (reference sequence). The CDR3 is CASSPSGQYHEQYL. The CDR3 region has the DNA TGTGCCAGCAGTCCCTCGGGACAGTATCACGAGCAGTACCTC.

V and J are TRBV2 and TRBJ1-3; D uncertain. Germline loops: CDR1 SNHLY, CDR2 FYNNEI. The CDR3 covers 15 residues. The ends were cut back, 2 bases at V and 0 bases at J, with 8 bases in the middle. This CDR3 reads CASSEQTLSGNTIYF. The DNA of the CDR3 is TGTGCCAGCAGTGAACAGACACTCTCTGGAAACACCATATATTTT. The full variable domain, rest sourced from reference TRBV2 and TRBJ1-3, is EPEVTQTPSHQVTQMGQEVILRCVPISNHLYFYWYRQILGQKVEFLVSFYNNEISEKSEIFDDQFSVERPDGSNFTLKIRSTKLEDSAMYFCASSEQTLSGNTIYFGEGSWLTVV.

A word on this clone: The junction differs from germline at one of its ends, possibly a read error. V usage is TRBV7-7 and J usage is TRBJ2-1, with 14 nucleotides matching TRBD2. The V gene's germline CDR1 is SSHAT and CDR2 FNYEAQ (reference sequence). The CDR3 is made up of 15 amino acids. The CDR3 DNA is TGTGCTAGCAGCCAGGGACTAGCGGGAGTCGATGAGCAGTTCTTC. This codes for CASSQGLAGVDEQFF.

The CDR3 coding sequence is TGTGCCAGCAGCGTCACTAGCGGGCACAATGAGCAGTTCTTC. This encodes CASSVTSGHNEQFF. The V gene is TRBV9, the J gene TRBJ2-1; 9 bases are shared with TRBD2. The germline gives CDR1 SGDLS, CDR2 YYNGEE. The CDR3 loop spans 14 amino acids. Unmatched junction bases numbered 2, after V lost 2 bases and J lost 5 bases. Filled out from reference TRBV9 and TRBJ2-1, the complete variable domain reads DSGVTQTPKHLITATGQRVTLRCSPRSGDLSVYWYQQSLDQGLQFLIQYYNGEERAKGNILERFSAQQFPDLHSELNLSSLELGDSALYFCASSVTSGHNEQFFGPGTRLTVL.

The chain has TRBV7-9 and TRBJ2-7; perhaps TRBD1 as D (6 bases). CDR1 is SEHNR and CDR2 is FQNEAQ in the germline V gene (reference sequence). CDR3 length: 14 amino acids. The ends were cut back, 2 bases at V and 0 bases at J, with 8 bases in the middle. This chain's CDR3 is CASSLSRGSYEQYF. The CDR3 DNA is TGTGCCAGCAGCTTATCCAGGGGCTCCTACGAGCAGTACTTC.

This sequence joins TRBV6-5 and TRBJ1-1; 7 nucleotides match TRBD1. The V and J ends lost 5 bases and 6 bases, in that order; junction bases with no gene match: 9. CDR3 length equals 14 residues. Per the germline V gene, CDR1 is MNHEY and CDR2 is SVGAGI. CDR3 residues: CASSDRGRGAEAFF. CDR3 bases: TGTGCCAGCAGTGATCGAGGCAGGGGGGCTGAAGCTTTCTTT.

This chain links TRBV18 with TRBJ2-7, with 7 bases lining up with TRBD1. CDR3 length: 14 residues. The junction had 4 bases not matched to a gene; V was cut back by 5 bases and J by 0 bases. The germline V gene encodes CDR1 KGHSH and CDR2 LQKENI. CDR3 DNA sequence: TGTGCCAGCTCAAGGGACAGAAGCTCCTACGAGCAGTACTTC. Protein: CASSRDRSSYEQYF. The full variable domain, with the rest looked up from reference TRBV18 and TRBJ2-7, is NAGVMQNPRHLVRRRGQEARLRCSPMKGHSHVYWYRQLPEEGLKFMVYLQKENIIDESGMPKERFSAEFPKEGPSILRIQQVVRGDSAAYFCASSRDRSSYEQYFGPGTRLTVT.

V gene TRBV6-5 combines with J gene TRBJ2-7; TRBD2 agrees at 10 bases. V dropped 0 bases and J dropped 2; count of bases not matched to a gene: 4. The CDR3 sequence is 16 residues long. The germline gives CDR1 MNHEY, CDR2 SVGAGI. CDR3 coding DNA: TGTGCCAGCAGTTACTCGGAACTAGCGGGGCCCTACGAGCAGTACTTC. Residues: CASSYSELAGPYEQYF.